These T cell receptor beta chains were read from a single sample in a study of T cell changes during pregnancy in multiple sclerosis. Only in-frame clones appear in the TCRdb table, and some are missing; sequencing was by immunoSEQ multiplex PCR. The sample has 50,000 to 60,000 clones, 90% seen once; the top ten hold under 2.5%. The sample was peripheral blood, taken in the first trimester of pregnancy. These receptors were collected from a female donor in good health, enrolled as a control in a pregnancy study. Both conserved end residues are part of each CDR3. A D gene is named only where the DNA matches it firmly. Rows give clone size only sometimes, using once, few, many, or a class for an expanded clone.

cdr3_nt cdr3_aa v_call cdr3_length clone_size d_call j_call
TGTGCCAGCAGCTTCCGGACAGGGGGGGCCACAGATACGCAGTATTTT CASSFRTGGATDTQYF TRBV7-2 16 once TRBD1 TRBJ2-3
TGTGCCTGGAGTTCCATCGGACAGGATTTTCGTTATGGCTACACCTTC CAWSSIGQDFRYGYTF TRBV30 16 NA TRBD1 TRBJ1-2
TGTGCCAGCAGCTCGACAGTTCAATACACTGAAGCTTTCTTT CASSSTVQYTEAFF TRBV7-9 14 NA NA TRBJ1-1
TGTGCCAGCAGTGAAGACCGGGATGGCTACACCTTC CASSEDRDGYTF TRBV6-1 12 once NA TRBJ1-2
TGTGCCAGCAGCCTAGGCTTGGACAGGGGGTCGCACTACGAGCAGTACTTC CASSLGLDRGSHYEQYF TRBV11-2 17 NA TRBD1 TRBJ2-7
TGCAGCGTTGGCGCGCCTGTCAACACAGATACGCAGTATTTT CSVGAPVNTDTQYF TRBV29-1 14 NA NA TRBJ2-3
TGTGCCACCAGCAGAGGAGCCCAGGGAACCTACGAGCAGTACTTC CATSRGAQGTYEQYF TRBV15 15 NA NA TRBJ2-7
TGTGCCAGCAGCCCACTGACAGACTCCTACGAGCAGTACTTC CASSPLTDSYEQYF TRBV5-6 14 NA NA TRBJ2-7
TGTGCCAGCAGTCAGGGGACGGGAAGCTCCTACAATGAGCAGTTCTTC CASSQGTGSSYNEQFF TRBV5-4 16 NA NA TRBJ2-1
TGTGCCAGCAGTGAGGGGGCTAGCTATGGCTACACCTTC CASSEGASYGYTF TRBV2 13 many NA TRBJ1-2
TGTGCCAGCAGCGTTCTAACCTCGGGGACTGAAGCTTTCTTT CASSVLTSGTEAFF TRBV9 14 few NA TRBJ1-1
TGTGCCAGCAGTGAAAGGGGGACAGGGCCTGGAAACACCATATATTTT CASSERGTGPGNTIYF TRBV6-1 16 NA TRBD1 TRBJ1-3
TGTGCCAGTAAACCTTGGCTAGCGGCAACCTACGAGCAGTACTTC CASKPWLAATYEQYF TRBV19 15 few TRBD2 TRBJ2-7
TGTGCCATCAGTCCGGGAGCTGGAAACACCATATATTTT CAISPGAGNTIYF TRBV10-3 13 NA NA TRBJ1-3
TGTGCCAGCAGCTCCCCCAGGACTAGCGGGGGCGCCTACAATGAGCAGTTCTTC CASSSPRTSGGAYNEQFF TRBV5-6 18 NA TRBD2 TRBJ2-1
TGTGCCAGCAGCTCGGGACAGATATATGGCTACACCTTC CASSSGQIYGYTF TRBV5-4 13 NA TRBD1 TRBJ1-2
TGCGCCAGCAGCGGGACAACTTACACTGAAGCTTTCTTT CASSGTTYTEAFF TRBV5-1 13 NA NA TRBJ1-1
TGTGCCAGCAGCGTGTTAGGGGGTGGTGAGCAGTTCTTC CASSVLGGGEQFF TRBV9 13 NA NA TRBJ2-1
TGTGCCAGCTACAGGGATGACACTGAAGCTTTCTTT CASYRDDTEAFF TRBV2 12 NA NA TRBJ1-1
TGTGCCTGGAGCCTAAGGGGGCTAAGGGCTGAAGCTTTCTTT CAWSLRGLRAEAFF TRBV30 14 NA TRBD1 TRBJ1-1
TGCGCCAGCAGATACGACAGGGATACAACTAATGAAAAACTGTTTTTT CASRYDRDTTNEKLFF TRBV5-1 16 NA TRBD1 TRBJ1-4
TGTGCCAGCAGCTTAGACAGGGGAGGTAGAGACACTGAAGCTTTCTTT CASSLDRGGRDTEAFF TRBV7-8 16 NA TRBD1 TRBJ1-1
TGTGCCAGCAGTTACTCGTTGGGCCTCTCCTACGAGCAGTACTTC CASSYSLGLSYEQYF TRBV6-6 15 NA NA TRBJ2-7
TGCGCCAGCTTAAGGACAGGCAAAAACATTCAGTACTTC CASLRTGKNIQYF TRBV10-1 13 NA TRBD1 TRBJ2-4
TGTGCCAGCTCACCAGGGCGGGCCCTTGCCTACGAGCAGTACTTC CASSPGRALAYEQYF TRBV18 15 NA NA TRBJ2-7
TGTGCCAGCAAAAATTTCGGGGGGTCGGTGGAAGGCTACACCTTC CASKNFGGSVEGYTF TRBV6-5 15 NA NA TRBJ1-2
TGCGCCAGCAGCTTGGGGGACAGGAAAAGTGGCAAGCATTTT CASSLGDRKSGKHF TRBV5-1 14 NA TRBD1 TRBJ1-5
TGTGCCAGCAAAGAGCCCCTTGGAGGGAAGGGAAAACTGTTTTTT CASKEPLGGKGKLFF TRBV6-5 15 NA NA TRBJ1-4
TGTGCCAGCGCCGAGGGTCGGTTAGGCGAGCAGTACTTC CASAEGRLGEQYF TRBV27 13 NA NA TRBJ2-7
TGTGCCAGCACCCGGAGGGTCAGCTCTGGAAACACCATATATTTT CASTRRVSSGNTIYF TRBV19 15 NA NA TRBJ1-3
TGTGCCAGCGGCAGGACTAGCGGGAACGATGAGCAGTTCTTC CASGRTSGNDEQFF TRBV28 14 once TRBD2 TRBJ2-1
TGTGCCAGTAGCGGAGGGGAATGGAATGGCTACACCTTC CASSGGEWNGYTF TRBV19 13 NA NA TRBJ1-2
TGCGCCAGCAGCCATGAACAGGGGGGGGAGACCCAGTACTTC CASSHEQGGETQYF TRBV4-1 14 NA NA TRBJ2-5
TGTGCCAGCAGCACCGGGACAGGGCCCTCGGCCCAGCATTTT CASSTGTGPSAQHF TRBV7-9 14 NA TRBD1 TRBJ1-5
TGTGCCAGTTCGACAGCAGGGTCCACAGATACGCAGTATTTT CASSTAGSTDTQYF TRBV7-3 14 NA NA TRBJ2-3
TGTGCCGTGGGGACAGCAGGGAGCTCCTACAATGAGCAGTTCTTC CAVGTAGSSYNEQFF TRBV7-9 15 NA TRBD1 TRBJ2-1
TGTGCCAGCAGTTTTGAGGGTAACTATGGCTACACCTTC CASSFEGNYGYTF TRBV27 13 few NA TRBJ1-2
TGCAGCGTTGAAGGCTTCGGCGGGAACACTGAAGCTTTCTTT CSVEGFGGNTEAFF TRBV29-1 14 NA NA TRBJ1-1
TGCGCCAGCAGTAGGGGACTAGCGGGACAAGATACGCAGTATTTT CASSRGLAGQDTQYF TRBV5-1 15 NA TRBD2 TRBJ2-3
TGTGCCAGCAGTTACTCGATTAGTTATAATTCACCCCTCCACTTT CASSYSISYNSPLHF TRBV6-5 15 NA NA TRBJ1-6
TGTGCCTACACCTCTGGAAACACCATATATTTT CAYTSGNTIYF TRBV30 11 NA NA TRBJ1-3
TGTGCCAGCAGTACTGAGGCTAGCGGGAGCTCCGAGCAGTACTTC CASSTEASGSSEQYF TRBV2 15 NA TRBD2 TRBJ2-7
TGTGCCAGCAGCTTAGTAGGCAGGGTGAATGAGCAGTTCTTC CASSLVGRVNEQFF TRBV13 14 NA NA TRBJ2-1
TGCGCCAGCAGCTCGACAGGGATAAGTACTGAAGCTTTCTTT CASSSTGISTEAFF TRBV5-1 14 NA TRBD1 TRBJ1-1
TGTGCCAGCAGCTCGAGCCAAGTTCCGGGACTAGCGGGTTCAGAGACCCAGTACTTC CASSSSQVPGLAGSETQYF TRBV13 19 NA TRBD2 TRBJ2-5
TGTGCCAGCAGCCAGTCTCCGGGACATTTGAACACTGAAGCTTTCTTT CASSQSPGHLNTEAFF TRBV5-4 16 few NA TRBJ1-1
TGCGCCAGCAGCTTGGACAGGGTGGAAAAACTGTTTTTT CASSLDRVEKLFF TRBV5-1 13 NA NA TRBJ1-4
TGTGCCAGCAGCTTTTGTCGGAGTACCGGGGAGCTGTTTTTT CASSFCRSTGELFF TRBV12-1 14 NA NA TRBJ2-2
TGTGCCAGCAGCTCGGGAGCGGTTCCGATCGGCTACGAGCAGTACTTC CASSSGAVPIGYEQYF TRBV7-6 16 few NA TRBJ2-7
TGTGCCAGCGGGGGACAGGGCTTGGGCACAGATACGCAGTATTTT CASGGQGLGTDTQYF TRBV6-1 15 NA TRBD1 TRBJ2-3
TGTGCCAGCATCGGGGAGGACTATGGCTACACCTTC CASIGEDYGYTF TRBV2 12 once NA TRBJ1-2
TGTGCCAGCAGTCTCGGGTCAAACTACGAGCAGTACTTC CASSLGSNYEQYF TRBV27 13 NA NA TRBJ2-7
TGTGCCACCAGCGGGACCGACGCCGGGACAGGGACCTTTCTTGCTGGCTACACCTTC CATSGTDAGTGTFLAGYTF TRBV15 19 NA TRBD1 TRBJ1-2